The following is a T cell receptor beta chain sequence with its context. What this receptor recognizes is not known. Nothing much larger sits one base from this clone, and base qualities are not available. The entire amount of isolated RNA was reverse transcribed using the High Capacity cDNA Reverse Transcription Kit, so the sequenced TCRB transcripts were expressed ones. Naive, central memory and regulatory T cell samples underwent deep immunoSEQ sequencing, averaging around 3.6 million total reads per sample. Sorted cells were lysed in RLT buffer, and RNA was extracted using DNase-treated RNeasy Micro or Mini kits according to cell number. To prevent cross-contamination, each cell subset was processed individually, whereas patient and healthy donor samples were processed jointly. Using the immunoSEQ multiplex PCR, TCRB sequences were amplified from cDNA into 87-bp fragments spanning the CDR3 region. Amplicons were sequenced on the Illumina HiSeq platform. As for the authors' bioinformatics: Synthetic template baselines were used to correct PCR bias computationally, reads within Hamming distance 2 were collapsed, and singletons that could not be merged were discarded. Reads were aligned to IMGT to assign V, D and J genes, CDR3 length, and insertions or deletions at six rearrangement sites. Within each subset, clonotype counts were normalized to sorted cell number, after which true diversity and Gini coefficients were computed with the tcR R package. The overlap coefficient, calculated on TCRB nucleotide sequences, was used to quantify repertoire sharing. TCRdb carries this immuneACCESS record with in-frame sequences only. Its versions omit some clonotypes, under half of them owing to an unresolved V gene in the studies checked, with the rest unexplained. V and J calls and clone size follow that table, whereas D and trimming were derived from the DNA. Across this sample there are about 370,000 clones, with around 10% seen only once. The ten top clones hold about 0.6% of the sample.

Each donor gave one peripheral blood draw, approximately 120 mL on average, collected into heparinised tubes. Naive, central memory, regulatory and stem cell-like memory CD4+ T cells were sorted on a BD FACSAria II using a panel including CD45RO, CCR7, CD25, CD127, CD95 and CD27. All sorted populations exceeded 95% purity. PBMCs were separated immediately by Lymphoprep density gradient centrifugation and were stained directly, without being cultured. To minimize batch effects, samples were stained and sorted in pairs, one healthy donor with one patient per experiment. Reading from cysteine to phenylalanine, the CDR3 counts 14 amino acids. The CDR3 DNA has 42 bases and is translated from base 1. CDR1 is given as LNHDA and CDR2 as SQIVND, both from the germline V gene (reference sequence). V is pared back by 9 bases and J by 1 base, with 16 bases lying between the germline termini. The data derive from a study of beta chain features in type 1 diabetes (dated 2018 in TCRdb). For the wider study: Mean age, gender distribution, total cell number and subset yield were not different between patients and healthy donors. In the study, TCRB repertoires of sorted circulating CD4+ T cell subsets from recently diagnosed type 1 diabetes patients were compared with those of matched healthy donors. Regulatory and stem cell-like memory subsets were isolated from only 8 patients and roughly eight healthy donors, whereas naive and central memory subsets came from all 30 or so donors. A total of roughly 98,000,000 sorted cells were examined across all samples, and a strong correlation was observed between cell number per subset and RNA yield.

Here is what the overall study found, with its caveats: The naive, central memory and regulatory TCRB repertoires appeared to resemble one another more closely among patients than among healthy donors. Only small numbers of individuals were included in the HLA sub-analyses, which left unresolved whether HLA type had any influence on TCRB rearrangement. PCR might favor shorter templates, but patient and control samples were amplified and corrected together, so any skew would affect both groups equally. Because cDNA was sequenced instead of genomic DNA, activated cells with high expression could be over-represented, although the groups did not differ in activation or CD3 levels. At VDJ recombination sites, type 1 diabetes patients had fewer insertions and more deleted nucleotides, which implies abnormalities in thymic rearrangement. Type 1 diabetes patients showed a moderate but significant shortening of TCRB CDR3 length in all four CD4+ subsets.

The rearranged segments are TRBV19 and TRBJ2-7; tentative D gene TRBD1, with 6 bases matching. The sequence was collected from a man aged 30 to 39 with type 1 diabetes. Sequenced sample: central memory CD4+ T cells from blood. The sequenced DNA: TGTGCCAGCCGGAAAAACAGGGAATCCTACGAGCAGTACTTC. This encodes CASRKNRESYEQYF.